The entry that follows covers one TCR beta chain sequence. CDR1 and CDR2 (germline): GTSNPN, SVGIG (reference sequence). The V gene lost 0 bases and the J gene lost 2 bases, with 10 bases spanning the gap. This CDR3 is built from 15 residues. This entry is derived from a study of blood T cell repertoires in COVID-19. Some clones are missing from TCRdb's copy, which holds only in-frame ones; the method was immunoSEQ multiplex PCR. The table shows around 150,000 clones, with over 70% occurring only once. V usage is TRBV30 and J usage is TRBJ1-4; no clear D gene. The sequence was obtained from a woman of 80 years or more with active or convalescent COVID-19. What was sequenced was peripheral blood. The CDR3 DNA reads as TGTGCCTGGAGTGTACGGATCAGGACTAATGAAAAACTGTTTTTT. This sequence encodes CAWSVRIRTNEKLFF.